These 2 T cell receptor beta chains share one sample of origin, sequenced in a study of identifying expanded T cells in peripheral blood. Produced via immunoSEQ multiplex PCR; TCRdb's table is partial and in-frame only. The data show about 100,000 clones, with 75% to 90% seen just once and approximately 5.7% held by the top ten. The sequencing sample was made of blood. These receptors were obtained from a person aged 18-69 years in good health.

The rearrangement uses TRBV13 and TRBJ1-6; weak D call: TRBD1 (6 bases). Trimming pared 5 bases from V and 3 bases from J, leaving 11 bases between. CDR3 length equals 15 residues. Germline lookup yields CDR1 PRHDT and CDR2 FYEKMQ (reference sequence). CDR3 in amino acids: CASSSRDNYNSPLHF. CDR3 DNA sequence: TGTGCCAGCAGCAGCCGGGACAACTATAATTCACCCCTCCACTTT.

The V and J genes are TRBV6-1 and TRBJ1-6, with 7 nucleotides matching TRBD1. V shed 3 bases, J shed 7 bases, and the junction held 3 bases outside the gene matches. This CDR3 contains 14 residues. CDR1 and CDR2 (germline): MNHNS, SASEGT. CDR3 loop: CASSDQDRNSPLHF. CDR3 sequence (DNA): TGTGCCAGCAGTGACCAGGACAGGAATTCACCCCTCCACTTT.